The rows below give T cell receptor beta chains drawn from one sample of a study of shared clonotypes between healthy human individuals. Data came from immunoSEQ multiplex PCR; TCRdb stores just in-frame clones and leaves some out. The data hold roughly 2.6 million clones, with roughly nine tenths observed a single time. Material for sequencing was naive CD4+ T cells sorted from blood. The receptors come from a man aged 18 to 30 in good health. The CDR3 runs from the conserved cysteine through the conserved F or W. A D gene is named only where the DNA matches it firmly. Clone sizes are given selectively: once, few, many, or a class where the clone is expanded.

D gene: -; clone size: few; J gene: TRBJ1-4; V gene: TRBV15; CDR3 DNA: TGTGCCACCAGTCTCACAATTTCGGGGGGACTGTTTTTT; CDR3 protein: CATSLTISGGLFF
D gene: TRBD1; clone size: -; J gene: TRBJ2-1; V gene: TRBV7-2; CDR3 DNA: TGTGCCAGCAGTTCCGACAGGGTAAGGACCAACGAGCAGTTCTTC; CDR3 protein: CASSSDRVRTNEQFF
D gene: TRBD1; clone size: -; J gene: TRBJ1-1; V gene: TRBV7-2; CDR3 DNA: TGTGCCAGCAGCCTTAGTGAGGGACAGAGGAACACTGAAGCTTTCTTT; CDR3 protein: CASSLSEGQRNTEAFF
D gene: -; clone size: -; J gene: TRBJ2-3; V gene: TRBV25-1; CDR3 DNA: TGTGCCAGCAGCGAAGGGGGGGGCTGGACAGATACGCAGTATTTT; CDR3 protein: CASSEGGGWTDTQYF
D gene: TRBD1; clone size: -; J gene: TRBJ1-5; V gene: TRBV6-5; CDR3 DNA: TGTGCCAGCAGGCGGGACAGTAATCAGCCCCAGCATTTT; CDR3 protein: CASRRDSNQPQHF
D gene: -; clone size: -; J gene: TRBJ1-6; V gene: TRBV6-6; CDR3 DNA: TGTGCCAGCAATGAGGTTAATTCACCCCTCCACTTT; CDR3 protein: CASNEVNSPLHF
D gene: -; clone size: -; J gene: TRBJ2-7; V gene: TRBV30; CDR3 DNA: TGTGCCTCCTCAGCAACGGGTGGCGGGCTCTACGAGCAGTACTTC; CDR3 protein: CASSATGGGLYEQYF
D gene: -; clone size: -; J gene: TRBJ2-7; V gene: TRBV7-2; CDR3 DNA: TGTGCCAGCAGCTTAAGTCTAGCGAATGACGAGCAGTACTTC; CDR3 protein: CASSLSLANDEQYF
D gene: -; clone size: -; J gene: TRBJ2-5; V gene: TRBV7-6; CDR3 DNA: TGTGCCAGCAGCTCCGGCGGAGGCGCGGAGACCCAGTACTTC; CDR3 protein: CASSSGGGAETQYF
D gene: -; clone size: -; J gene: TRBJ2-2; V gene: TRBV27; CDR3 DNA: TGTGCCAGCAAGACACTAGGGACGGTGGACACCGGGGAGCTGTTTTTT; CDR3 protein: CASKTLGTVDTGELFF
D gene: TRBD1; clone size: -; J gene: TRBJ1-6; V gene: TRBV14; CDR3 DNA: TGTGCCAGCAGCCAAGCGACAGGGGGAAGATCACCCCTCCACTTT; CDR3 protein: CASSQATGGRSPLHF